This passage covers 5 T cell receptor beta chains from one sample sequenced in a study of T cell responses to AZD1222 COVID-19 vaccine. Assay used: immunoSEQ multiplex PCR; TCRdb lists only in-frame clones, some missing. The sample includes 130,000 to 150,000 clones, around four fifths of them seen just once. This specimen was peripheral blood, taken on day 0 of MenACWY control vaccination. The receptors originated from an adult in good health.

The chain combines TRBV27 with TRBJ1-6; TRBD1 is a possible D gene (6 bases). This CDR3 is 15 amino acids long. Germline V gene sequence: CDR1 MNHEY, CDR2 SMNVEV (reference sequence). V lost 3 bases, J lost 7 bases, and 13 bases lay in between. The CDR3 is CASSFSRGGNSPLHF. The CDR3 coding sequence is TGTGCCAGCAGTTTTTCCAGGGGAGGGAATTCACCCCTCCACTTT.

The V and J genes are TRBV2 and TRBJ2-5, with a weak D call TRBD2 (5 bases). CDR3 length equals 14 residues. Germline CDR1 and CDR2: SNHLY and FYNNEI. V lost 0 bases and J lost 5, with 10 bases in between. The CDR3 region has the DNA TGTGCCAGCAGTGAAGCGCAGAGGGTTGAGACCCAGTACTTC. It is translated as CASSEAQRVETQYF.

This chain connects TRBV7-3 to TRBJ2-1; 9 bases are shared with TRBD2. The ends lost 1 base at V and 4 bases at J; junction bases unmatched: 5. CDR1 is SGHTA, CDR2 FQGTGA, per germline. The CDR3 is 16 residues long. The CDR3 DNA is TGTGCCAGCAGCTTAATAGCGGGGGCCCAATACAATGAGCAGTTCTTC. This sequence encodes CASSLIAGAQYNEQFF.

The chain uses TRBV28 and TRBJ1-1, with D possibly matching TRBD1 (5 bases). This CDR3 spans 15 amino acids. CDR1 is MDHEN and CDR2 is SYDVKM in the germline V gene. V lost 2 bases and J lost 4, with 14 bases in between. The CDR3 is CASSLKRGMGTEAFF. The CDR3 bases are TGTGCCAGCAGTTTAAAGAGGGGAATGGGCACTGAAGCTTTCTTT.

This chain joins TRBV30 and TRBJ2-2; D gene uncertain. There are 15 residues in the CDR3. Germline-derived CDR1 and CDR2 are GTSNPN and SVGIG (reference sequence). The ends were cut back, 2 bases at V and 6 bases at J, with 16 bases in the middle. CDR3 DNA: TGTGCCTGGAGTTTCCAGGTGATTGTGGCCGGGGAGCTGTTTTTT. It is translated as CAWSFQVIVAGELFF.